This TCR beta chain was sequenced in a study of a mutant IDH1 vaccine in newly diagnosed glioma. Germline V gives CDR1 SGHDT, CDR2 YYEEEE. The CDR3 is made up of 15 amino acids. As to time point: week 47, end of study. A single vaccine dose contained 300 ug of mutant IDH1 20-mer peptide, and topical imiquimod was used with it. Data came from immunoSEQ multiplex PCR; TCRdb stores just in-frame clones and leaves some out. Among around 100,000 clones listed, just under 90% were seen once. Remarks on this clone: The antigen is undetermined. The junction departs from germline at one end; a sequencing error may be responsible.

The specimen comprised PBMCs, sampled from a glioma patient whose treatment included an IDH1 peptide vaccine. The source is a woman aged 45-65 years with glioma. The rearrangement joins TRBV5-6 to TRBJ1-2; possible D gene TRBD1, 5 bases. CDR3 nucleotide sequence: TGTGCCAGCAGCTTGGTTAAAGCAGGGCGGCGCCCTTACGCCTTC. It encodes CASSLVKAGRRPYAF.